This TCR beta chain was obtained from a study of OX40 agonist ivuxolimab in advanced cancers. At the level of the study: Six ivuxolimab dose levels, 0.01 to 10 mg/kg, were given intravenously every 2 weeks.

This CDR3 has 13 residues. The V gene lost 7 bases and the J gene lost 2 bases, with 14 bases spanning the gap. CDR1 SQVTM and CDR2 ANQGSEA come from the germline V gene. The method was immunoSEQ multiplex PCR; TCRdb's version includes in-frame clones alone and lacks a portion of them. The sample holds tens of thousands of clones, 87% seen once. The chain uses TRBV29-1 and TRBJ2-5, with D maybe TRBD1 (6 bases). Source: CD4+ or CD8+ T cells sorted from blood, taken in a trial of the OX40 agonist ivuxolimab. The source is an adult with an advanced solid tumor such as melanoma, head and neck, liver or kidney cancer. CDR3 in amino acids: CSAQADRQETQYF. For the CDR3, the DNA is TGCAGCGCTCAAGCGGACAGACAAGAGACCCAGTACTTC.